This passage covers 21 T cell receptor beta chains from one sample sequenced in a study of cytomegalovirus exposure and HLA in healthy donors. Sequencing used immunoSEQ multiplex PCR; TCRdb keeps in-frame clones, though not all of them. The sample lists some 88,000 clones; around 96% were seen once. Sequenced sample: PBMCs. All receptors derive from a man between 18 and 35 years old in good health and CMV-seronegative.

This sequence joins TRBV2 and TRBJ1-2; possible D gene TRBD1, 5 bases. With 4 bases removed from V and 4 bases from J, the gap between germline ends came to 7 bases. This CDR3 is built from 12 residues. Germline V gene lookup returns CDR1 SNHLY and CDR2 FYNNEI. CDR3 DNA sequence: TGTGCCAGCAGTGCAGGGATCTATGGCTACACCTTC. Protein product: CASSAGIYGYTF.

This chain joins TRBV19 and TRBJ1-5, with 8 bases lining up with TRBD1. Per the germline V gene, CDR1 is LNHDA and CDR2 is SQIVND (reference sequence). V lost 4 bases to trimming and J lost 4 bases; unmatched junction nucleotides: 6. This CDR3 is built from 15 residues. The CDR3 reads CASSTTGTGNQPQHF. In nucleotides, the CDR3 is TGTGCCAGTAGTACCACCGGGACAGGTAATCAGCCCCAGCATTTT.

Here the CDR3 DNA reads TGTGCCAGCAGTTTCCCATCAGGACAGGTCCCCACCTACGAGCAGTACTTC. Translating it yields CASSFPSGQVPTYEQYF. The gene calls are TRBV28 and TRBJ2-7, with 7 positions matching TRBD1. After removal of 3 bases from V and 2 bases from J, the junction contained 13 bases not matched to a gene. The CDR3 contains 17 residues. Germline V lookup: CDR1 MDHEN, CDR2 SYDVKM.

The chain carries TRBV27 and TRBJ1-2; D unclear. V was trimmed by 8 bases and J by 1 base, leaving 14 bases between them. CDR3 length: 14 residues. Looked up from germline, CDR1 is MNHEY and CDR2 is SMNVEV (reference sequence). DNA for the CDR3: TGTGCCAGCTCCATATCAAGGAGTAACTATGGCTACACCTTC. Translating it yields CASSISRSNYGYTF.

The chain links TRBV10-3 to TRBJ1-2; 10 positions match TRBD1. The CDR3 totals 17 residues. With V trimmed by 0 bases and J by 7 bases, 11 bases remained unmatched. Looked up from germline, CDR1 is ENHRY and CDR2 is SYGVKD. The CDR3: CAISESGTGVSSSGYTF. Here the CDR3 DNA reads TGTGCCATCAGTGAGTCGGGGACAGGGGTTTCGAGCTCTGGCTACACCTTC.

This clone was found once. J is TRBJ1-4 and V is TRBV27, with 8 bases lining up with TRBD1. CDR3 length: 14 amino acids. Germline values: CDR1 MNHEY, CDR2 SMNVEV (reference sequence). V trimming: 6 bases; J trimming: 8 bases; junction bases outside the gene matches: 8. CDR3 sequence reads: CASRNDRGGEKLFF. The CDR3 nucleotides read TGTGCCAGCAGAAATGACAGGGGAGGCGAAAAACTGTTTTTT. Supplemented by reference TRBV27 and TRBJ1-4, the full variable domain reads EAQVTQNPRYLITVTGKKLTVTCSQNMNHEYMSWYRQDPGLGLRQIYYSMNVEVTDKGDVPEGYKVSRKEKRNFPLILESPSPNQTSLYFCASRNDRGGEKLFFGSGTQLSVL.

The sample holds one count of this clone. The rearrangement links TRBV6-6 to TRBJ1-2, with D unresolved. Germline loops: CDR1 MNHNY, CDR2 SVGAGI (reference sequence). This CDR3 region has 16 residues. V gave up 2 bases and J gave up 3 bases, with 16 bases separating them. The DNA for the CDR3 is TGTGCCAGCAGTTACCGGTACCGGGAGGTAGACTATGGCTACACCTTC. Protein sequence: CASSYRYREVDYGYTF.

The table lists this clone with a count of one. The chain joins TRBV5-1 to TRBJ1-1, with TRBD1 matching 7 bases. The CDR3 length is 15 residues. Germline loops: CDR1 SGHRS, CDR2 YFSETQ. The trim removed 4 bases at V and 4 bases at J, leaving 10 bases unmatched. CDR3 nucleotides: TGCGCCAGCAGCCTCTCAGCCGCAGGGGGCACTGAAGCTTTCTTT. Protein: CASSLSAAGGTEAFF. Complete variable domain (other parts from reference TRBV5-1 and TRBJ1-1): KAGVTQTPRYLIKTRGQQVTLSCSPISGHRSVSWYQQTPGQGLQFLFEYFSETQRNKGNFPGRFSGRQFSNSRSEMNVSTLELGDSALYLCASSLSAAGGTEAFFGQGTRLTVV.

This chain connects TRBV7-9 to TRBJ2-7; 11 bases map to TRBD2. The V gene's germline CDR1 is SEHNR and CDR2 FQNEAQ (reference sequence). The length of the CDR3 is 17 residues. Trimming at V came to 2 bases and at J to 7 bases, leaving 13 bases not matched to a gene. Written as DNA, the CDR3 is TGTGCCAGCAGCTTACTCCCGACTAGCGGGAAGGCTGGGGAGCAGTACGTC. As protein: CASSLLPTSGKAGEQYV.

J is TRBJ1-1 and V is TRBV5-4, with D possibly matching TRBD1 (6 bases). The CDR3 covers 17 residues. From germline, CDR1 is SGHNT and CDR2 YYREEE (reference sequence). The ends were cut back, 1 base at V and 5 bases at J, with 21 bases in the middle. CDR3 bases: TGTGCCAGCAGCTTGAATGGGGGCGGTTTAATCGCAACTGAAGCTTTCTTT. Translation gives CASSLNGGGLIATEAFF.

The genes are TRBV4-1 and TRBJ2-1; TRBD2 is a possible D gene (5 bases). Germline V gene lookup returns CDR1 MGHRA and CDR2 YSYEKL. Trimming left V 0 bases short and J 6 bases short, with 24 bases between. The CDR3 sequence is 19 residues long. The CDR3 DNA is TGCGCCAGCAGCCAAGAGGCGGGTGGAGGTCAGAACCCGGGCAATGAGCAGTTCTTC. As protein: CASSQEAGGGQNPGNEQFF.

The genes are TRBV19 and TRBJ1-5; 9 bases line up with TRBD1. The germline gives CDR1 LNHDA, CDR2 SQIVND (reference sequence). V dropped 4 bases and J dropped 5; count of bases not matched to a gene: 6. The CDR3 loop spans 15 amino acids. The chain's CDR3 is CASSTFTGGYQPQHF. The CDR3 coding sequence is TGTGCCAGTAGTACTTTCACAGGGGGCTATCAGCCCCAGCATTTT.

The chain combines TRBV30 with TRBJ1-3; TRBD1 agrees at 7 bases. Trimming removed 4 bases from V and 0 bases from J; junction bases left unmatched: 3. CDR1 and CDR2 (germline): GTSNPN, SVGIG (reference sequence). There are 14 residues in the CDR3. Here the CDR3 reads CAWNRGTSGNTIYF. The CDR3 nucleotides read TGTGCCTGGAACAGGGGTACCTCTGGAAACACCATATATTTT.

The chain has TRBV28 and TRBJ1-3; 9 bases fit TRBD1. J was trimmed by 0 bases and V by 7 bases; bases with no gene match: 7. The CDR3 totals 16 residues. Germline V CDR1 and CDR2: MDHEN, SYDVKM. The CDR3 nucleotides are TGTGCCAGCAAAAGGACAGGGGCTTTCTCTGGAAACACCATATATTTT. As protein: CASKRTGAFSGNTIYF.

Only one count was recorded for this clone. The V call is TRBV5-3, the J call TRBJ1-3; D might be TRBD1 (6 bases). TRBV5-3 is recorded as an ORF, its role being uncertain. Trimming took off 4 bases at V and 9 bases at J, with 17 bases between the two ends. The CDR3 spans 14 residues. The CDR3 protein is CARSTPGHGGTIYF. The CDR3 coding sequence is TGTGCCAGAAGCACGCCGGGACACGGTGGCACCATATATTTT.

This chain uses TRBV2 with TRBJ2-1; D possibly corresponds to TRBD2 (6 bases). Germline CDR1 and CDR2: SNHLY and FYNNEI. The CDR3 has 15 amino acids. Trimming removed 8 bases from V and 5 bases from J, with 19 bases in between. DNA for the CDR3: TGTGCCAGCCGTGGAGGGTCTCAGCAAAACAATGAGCAGTTCTTC. Amino acid sequence: CASRGGSQQNNEQFF.

The chain joins TRBV5-1 to TRBJ1-4; D gene unclear. Germline V gene sequence: CDR1 SGHRS, CDR2 YFSETQ. There are 15 residues in the CDR3. Trimming took off 0 bases at V and 0 bases at J, with 6 bases between the two ends. In DNA form, the CDR3 reads TGCGCCAGCAGCTTGGAAAGAGCAACTAATGAAAAACTGTTTTTT. Residues: CASSLERATNEKLFF.

The chain links TRBV7-3 to TRBJ2-3; the D is unclear. The CDR3 loop spans 14 amino acids. V was clipped by 5 bases and J by 3 bases, with 12 bases between them. Germline CDR1 SGHTA, CDR2 FQGTGA. CDR3 in DNA: TGTGCCAGCAGCACCCACCCGAGTACAGATACGCAGTATTTT. This gives the protein CASSTHPSTDTQYF.

The rearrangement joins TRBV19 to TRBJ2-1; a weak D match, TRBD2 (6 bases). CDR3 length equals 13 residues. Trimming removed 8 bases from V and 4 bases from J, with 12 bases in between. Germline V gene lookup returns CDR1 LNHDA and CDR2 SQIVND (reference sequence). CDR3 DNA sequence: TGTGCCAGTGCACTGACTAGTTACAATGAGCAGTTCTTC. It translates to CASALTSYNEQFF.

The chain has TRBV5-1 and TRBJ1-3; TRBD1 matches at 10 bases. The trim removed 4 bases at V and 1 base at J, leaving 5 bases unmatched. The CDR3 consists of 16 residues. In germline, CDR1 is SGHRS, CDR2 YFSETQ. The CDR3 DNA is TGCGCCAGCAGCAATCCGGGACAGGGGTCTGGAAACACCATATATTTT. Translated: CASSNPGQGSGNTIYF.

V and J are TRBV7-3 and TRBJ2-3; the match to TRBD2 covers 9 bases. This CDR3 has 15 amino acids. Per germline, CDR1 SGHTA and CDR2 FQGTGA. V was clipped by 4 bases and J by 4 bases; unmatched bases: 6. DNA for the CDR3: TGTGCCAGCAGCTCGGGACTAGCAGAGGCAGATACGCAGTATTTT. Encoded protein: CASSSGLAEADTQYF.